Each of the 5 T cell receptor beta chains below was sequenced from the same sample in a study of blood T cells in healthy people across ages. Through a sample-barcoded 5' primer and a J-beta primer mix, a second PCR was run for about 6 to 12 cycles. In TCRdb, the 5' RACE reads were re-called with MiXCR into one record per CDR3 protein. Of some 790,000 distinct CDR3 sequences in the sample, around 26% were seen once. The specimen was blood. Receptor source: a woman of 80 years or more in good health.

The rearrangement joins TRBV6-2 or TRBV6-3 to TRBJ2-3, with 7 bases that match TRBD2. This CDR3 spans 17 amino acids. Losses at the gene ends were 7 bases for V and 2 bases for J; bases not matched to a gene: 15. Germline V gene data show CDR1 as MNHEY and CDR2 as SVGEGT. CDR3: CASNLGLSPLITDTQYF. In nucleotides, the CDR3 is TGTGCCAGCAATTTGGGACTATCACCTCTTATCACAGATACGCAGTATTTT.

In regard to this clonotype: One base away lies a much larger clone, so this may be a sequencing read error. The V and J genes are TRBV7-2 and TRBJ2-3; the match to TRBD2 covers 7 bases. Germline-derived CDR1 and CDR2 are SGHTA and FQGNSA. V lost 9 bases to trimming and J lost 4 bases; unmatched junction nucleotides: 10. The CDR3 extends over 14 amino acids. The CDR3 sequence is CASASGESSDTQYF. CDR3 DNA: TGTGCCAGTGCCAGCGGGGAATCCTCAGATACGCAGTATTTT.

Turning to this clonotype: This may come from a read error, since a much larger clone is one base off. This sequence joins TRBV3-1 and TRBJ1-6, with D perhaps TRBD1 (6 bases). Germline CDR1 reads LGHDT; CDR2 reads YNNKEL (reference sequence). The CDR3 is 16 residues long. CDR3 sequence: CVSSQGGGSYNSPLHF. CDR3 DNA: TGTGTCAGCAGCCAAGGAGGGGGCTCCTATAATTCACCCCTCCACTTT.

The chain carries TRBV7-2 and TRBJ2-5; tentative D call: TRBD2 (7 bases). Germline values: CDR1 SGHTA, CDR2 FQGNSA. Trimming pared 6 bases from V and 2 bases from J, leaving 19 bases between. This CDR3 is 16 amino acids long. In DNA, the CDR3 is TGTGCCAGCAGAACACCGGGAGGCAGGGGACAAGAGACCCAGTACTTC. Translated: CASRTPGGRGQETQYF.

V gene TRBV15 combines with J gene TRBJ2-3, with D perhaps TRBD2 (6 bases). The CDR3 length is 17 residues. Germline CDR1 reads LNHNV; CDR2 reads YYDKDF (reference sequence). Trimming stripped 0 bases from V and 2 bases from J, with 15 bases between. The CDR3 loop reads CATSRDQGKRATDTQYF. CDR3 nucleotide sequence: TGTGCCACCAGCAGAGATCAAGGAAAGCGGGCCACAGATACGCAGTATTTT.